The clone carrying this TCR beta chain was observed a single time. The germline V gene encodes CDR1 SNHLY and CDR2 FYNNEI. Trimming at V came to 6 bases and at J to 5 bases, leaving 11 bases not matched to a gene. The CDR3 consists of 15 residues. These data come from a study of blood T cell repertoires in COVID-19. Study-level information: Acute and convalescent COVID-19 specimens originated in the United States, Italy and Spain.

The data were produced by immunoSEQ multiplex PCR, yet TCRdb's version contains in-frame clones alone and is incomplete. Seen here are approximately 28,000 clones, around 90% observed once, and the top ten hold under 7%. This TCR derives from a man in his 60s with active COVID-19. The genes are TRBV2 and TRBJ2-3; 7 bases are a match to TRBD2. The sample was peripheral blood. The CDR3 is CASRAQGTKVDTQYF. The CDR3 region has the DNA TGTGCCAGCAGGGCTCAAGGGACTAAGGTAGATACGCAGTATTTT.